This T cell receptor beta chain emerged from a study of shared clonotypes between healthy human individuals (dated by TCRdb to the early 2020s). Regarding the study in general: A few men and a couple of women, aged 18 to 49 years, made up the cohort. Per donor, three plates each were used for CD4 naive and CD4 memory, two for CD8 naive, and one for CD8 memory. To estimate repertoire size and how much clonotypes are shared between individuals, the study performed deep sequencing of blood TCR repertoires from 4 to 6 healthy adults. Libraries were prepared and TCR repertoires were sequenced by different laboratories using diverse techniques, in order to increase sequencing depth and limit assay-specific biases. Between about 0.9 and 8.9 billion PBMCs per donor were obtained by leukapheresis. Overall results and qualifications from the work: Sampling was limited to blood, and TCR repertoires in tissue likely differ from TCR repertoires in blood. Incomplete sequencing was indicated by rarefaction of sorted-subset datasets, despite the large sequencing depth. Naive subsets generally had larger estimated clonotype richness than memory subsets. Across four donors, approximately 4.9% of naive CD4, 3.5% of naive CD8, about 2.3% of memory CD4, and over 0.35% of memory CD8 clonotypes were shared. Higher generation probabilities were observed for clonotypes shared by all four sorted-subset donors than for non-shared clonotypes. Based on pairwise subsampling, the degree of clonotype sharing among donors was expected to be affected by sequencing depth. The genetic and exposure-history diversity represented was limited by the small number of donors.

Donors were healthy HIV-negative adults with no recently reported acute infections or vaccinations. All donors were Caucasian adults living in Nashville, Tennessee, USA. Magnetic negative selection was used to enrich CD4+ T cells, after which naive cells were positively selected on CD45RA and the negative fraction became the memory subset. Blood was collected by leukapheresis, and PBMCs were isolated by Ficoll-Histopaque density gradient centrifugation and then cryopreserved in liquid nitrogen vapor phase. Purity and quantity of every magnetically sorted T cell population were checked by analytical flow cytometry. Genomic DNA was isolated from each sorted fraction and quantified by UV absorbance on a Nanodrop 2000c. Per the germline V gene, MDHEN is the CDR1 and SYDVKM is the CDR2. The CDR3 measures 12 amino acids from cysteine to phenylalanine. The CDR3 DNA has 36 bases and is translated from base 1. The junction carries 13 bases between V and J, which are trimmed by 6 bases and 8 bases respectively.

About this clone itself: Its antigen target is currently unknown. The sample holds no much larger clone one base away, and base qualities are not on file.

Using the deep immunoSEQ assay, TCR CDR3 regions were amplified from genomic DNA by multiplex PCR. For each cell subset, the extracted genomic DNA was distributed evenly across all wells of several immunoSEQ 96-well plates, and each plate served as one replicate. For sorted subsets, each replicate PCR was loaded with about 0.2 ug genomic DNA, equivalent to some 31,000 T cell genomes. The purified libraries were quantified using a Qubit 3.0 fluorometer, sized with a Bioanalyzer 2100, and then quantified again using the KAPA Library Quantification kit. Each immunoSEQ 96-well plate was sequenced on its own single-read 150-cycle Illumina NextSeq 550 flow cell. On the authors' methods: The immunoSEQ output contained only junctional sequences without quality scores, so filtering could not match that applied to full-length reads. To assign V/J genes and CDR3, sequences were annotated using PyIR, a Python wrapper for IgBLAST v1.9, with IMGT germline references. Reads were removed for weak V/J assignments (E-value above 1e-6), missing CDR3, stop codons, out-of-frame junctions, or ambiguous translated residues. V3J clonotypes were defined by identical inferred V gene, J gene, and CDR3 amino acid sequence. The percentage overlap between two repertoires was calculated by dividing the number of shared unique clonotypes by the size of the smaller repertoire. Three approaches were used to assess repertoire richness: RTK rarefaction, the Chao1 estimator, and Recon v2.1 estimates of unobserved clonotypes. Generation probabilities for all TCRbeta clonotypes obtained by the gDNA method from four donors were computed using OLGA. The source is immuneACCESS, and TCRdb retained only in-frame sequences with V and J called. Part of the clones is not carried over; for the studies checked, unresolved V genes explain less than half of this, and the remainder is unexplained. V, J and clone size derive from that table, while D and trimming were established from the DNA sequence. For this sample the table gives approximately 500,000 clones, of which about 96% were detected only once. Together, the top ten hold roughly 0.06% of the sample.

Rearrangement joined TRBV28 to TRBJ1-2; a tentative D match to TRBD1 spans 5 bases. Sequencing input: naive CD4+ T cells sorted from blood. In light of the paper, this sample's cell subset or site label describes: CD45RA+ positively selected. The clonotype comes from a woman aged 25 to 39 in good health. The CDR3 has the sequence CASSPGAHGYTF. The DNA is TGTGCCAGCAGCCCTGGGGCCCACGGCTACACCTTC.